This T cell receptor beta chain was recorded in a study of blood T cell repertoires in COVID-19. Which cohort a participant joined came from the clinical history participants gave. Generated by immunoSEQ multiplex PCR, the TCRdb table keeps only in-frame clones and is missing some. In the table there are 200,000 to 250,000 clones, over 75% of which are singletons. The CDR3 has 12 amino acids. V lost 6 bases to trimming and J lost 13 bases; unmatched junction nucleotides: 8. The chain has TRBV12-3 or TRBV12-4 and TRBJ1-5; 8 bases line up with TRBD1. The TCR comes from a woman aged 55 to 70 who had recovered from COVID-19. Sequenced input: PBMCs or T cells enriched from blood (not recorded which). This CDR3 reads CASRQGTGLQHF. The CDR3 DNA follows: TGTGCCAGCAGGCAAGGGACAGGACTACAGCATTTT.